A selection of T cell receptor beta chains follows, all from one sample in a study of identifying expanded T cells in peripheral blood. The data were produced by immunoSEQ multiplex PCR, yet TCRdb's version contains in-frame clones alone and is incomplete. The sample shows about 97,000 clones, roughly 85% of them seen only once. Sequenced: blood. Receptor source: a person aged 18-70 years in good health. Both conserved end residues are part of each CDR3. D genes are given only for firm matches. A clone size is listed for some rows: how often the clone was seen (once, few, many), or a class if it is expanded.

.	.	TRBV7-9	TRBJ2-2	TGTGCCAGCAGCTCGCACGCGGCAGGTGATAACACCGGGGAGCTGTTTTTT	CASSSHAAGDNTGELFF
.	.	TRBV15	TRBJ2-1	TGTGCCACATCCCGGCCCGGAAGGGATGAGCAGTTCTTC	CATSRPGRDEQFF
TRBD2	.	TRBV10-3	TRBJ2-7	TGTGCCATCAACCCAGGGACTAGCTTAGACGAGCAGTACTTC	CAINPGTSLDEQYF
.	.	TRBV7-2	TRBJ1-6	TGTGCCAGCAGCTCCACTGGGGGGTGGTCACCCCTCCACTTT	CASSSTGGWSPLHF
.	.	TRBV5-4	TRBJ2-2	TGCGCCAGCAGCGAGGGTCCCGGGGAGCTGTTTTTT	CASSEGPGELFF
.	.	TRBV25-1	TRBJ2-7	TGTGCCAGCAGTGAAGGTGGGGAGCAGTACTTC	CASSEGGEQYF
TRBD2	.	TRBV10-3	TRBJ2-5	TGTGCCATCAGTGAGGCTGGTGCGGGGGGAAAAGAGACCCAGTACTTC	CAISEAGAGGKETQYF
TRBD1	few	TRBV11-2	TRBJ2-3	TGTGCCAGCAGCTTGGGTTGGACAGGGAGTAGCACAGATACGCAGTATTTT	CASSLGWTGSSTDTQYF
TRBD1	.	TRBV7-2	TRBJ1-2	TGTGCCAGCAGTTACACAGGGGCGGGGGGAGGCTACACCTTC	CASSYTGAGGGYTF
.	.	TRBV9	TRBJ2-3	TGTGCCAGCAGCCGGCGACCATTCACAGATACGCAGTATTTT	CASSRRPFTDTQYF
.	.	TRBV6-5	TRBJ1-4	TGTGCCAGCAGTTACTCGAATAATCTCGAAAAACTGTTTTTT	CASSYSNNLEKLFF
.	.	TRBV5-5	TRBJ1-2	TGTGCCAGCAGCTTGGCATATCCCCCCGTTCAGAACTATGGCTACACCTTC	CASSLAYPPVQNYGYTF
.	.	TRBV15	TRBJ1-1	TGTGCCACCAGCAGAGATTACGGGGCGATGAACACTGAAGCTTTCTTT	CATSRDYGAMNTEAFF
.	.	TRBV11-2	TRBJ2-7	TGTGCCAGCAGCTCGTCGGGGGGCGGCTTATACGAGCAGTACTTC	CASSSSGGGLYEQYF
.	.	TRBV5-1	TRBJ2-7	TGCGCCAGCACTCTATCAGGGGACCCTTACGAGCAGTACTTC	CASTLSGDPYEQYF
.	few	TRBV7-2	TRBJ2-3	TGTGCCAGCACTGACTACCTTGGCACAGATACGCAGTATTTT	CASTDYLGTDTQYF
.	.	TRBV11-1	TRBJ2-5	TGTGCCAGCAGCTTCGGACGTCAAGAGACCCAGTACTTC	CASSFGRQETQYF
.	.	TRBV9	TRBJ2-1	TGTGCCAGCAGCGTAGACGGCCTGTCCTACAATGAGCAGTTCTTC	CASSVDGLSYNEQFF
.	.	TRBV19	TRBJ2-4	TGTGCCAGTAGTACGGCCTCCCGGGGAAACATTCAGTACTTC	CASSTASRGNIQYF
.	.	TRBV6-6	TRBJ1-1	TGTGCCAGCAGTTTGACAGTGAACACTGAAGCTTTCTTT	CASSLTVNTEAFF
.	.	TRBV29-1	TRBJ1-3	TGCAGCGTGTCCTCCGGAAACACCATATATTTT	CSVSSGNTIYF
.	.	TRBV12-5	TRBJ2-3	TGTGCTAGTGGGTCAGGGGCGGCGGAAGATACGCAGTATTTT	CASGSGAAEDTQYF
.	.	TRBV7-2	TRBJ2-7	TGTGCCAGCAGCTCCCCTCGGAGGGAGCAGTACTTC	CASSSPRREQYF
.	.	TRBV5-1	TRBJ2-5	TGCGCCAGCAGCTCGGGGACAAGGGGACAAGAGACCCAGTACTTC	CASSSGTRGQETQYF
.	.	TRBV9	TRBJ2-7	TGTGCCAGCAGCGTAGCCCCGACAGGTGGAACCTACGAGCAGTACTTC	CASSVAPTGGTYEQYF